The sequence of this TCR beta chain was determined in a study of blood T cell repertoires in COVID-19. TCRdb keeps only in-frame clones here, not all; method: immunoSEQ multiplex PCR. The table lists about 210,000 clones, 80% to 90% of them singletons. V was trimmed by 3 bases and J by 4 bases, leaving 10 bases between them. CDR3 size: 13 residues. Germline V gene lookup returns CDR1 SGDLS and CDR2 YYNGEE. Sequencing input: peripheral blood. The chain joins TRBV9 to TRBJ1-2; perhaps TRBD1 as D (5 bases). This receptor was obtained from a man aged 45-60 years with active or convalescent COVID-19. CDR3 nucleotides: TGTGCCAGCAGCGGACCAGGGCTCTATGGCTACACCTTC. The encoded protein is CASSGPGLYGYTF.